These 11 T cell receptor beta chains were sequenced from one sample in a study of Graves' ophthalmopathy and Graves' hyperthyroidism. RNA transcripts served as template for amplifying TCR beta CDR3 sequences. The library came from an HTBI-primed first-round RT-PCR and a second-round multiplex PCR. TCRdb analysed the multiplex PCR reads with MiXCR anew, one entry per CDR3 protein. The sample shows roughly 610,000 distinct CDR3 sequences, about a fifth of them seen only once. The sequenced sample was peripheral blood. These receptors were taken from a woman younger than 30 with stable Graves' hyperthyroidism. Some clones in this sample may be carry-over from other donors' samples.

The genes are TRBV5-1 and TRBJ2-2; D not resolved. Trimming took off 0 bases at V and 4 bases at J, with 13 bases between the two ends. The CDR3 totals 16 residues. In germline, CDR1 is SGHRS, CDR2 YFSETQ. The CDR3 nucleotides read TGCGCCAGCAGCTTGGTAGTGGCCCCGGGCACCGGGGAGCTGTTTTTT. Translated, it gives CASSLVVAPGTGELFF. The full variable domain, in which reference TRBV5-1 and TRBJ2-2 provide the parts outside the CDR3, is KAGVTQTPRYLIKTRGQQVTLSCSPISGHRSVSWYQQTPGQGLQFLFEYFSETQRNKGNFPGRFSGRQFSNSRSEMNVSTLELGDSALYLCASSLVVAPGTGELFFGEGSRLTVL.

This clonotype occurred a few times. The chain has TRBV6-1 and TRBJ2-7; unclear D gene. Trimming cost V 5 bases and J 6 bases, with 8 bases left between them. The germline gives CDR1 MNHNS, CDR2 SASEGT. The CDR3 sequence is 11 residues long. The CDR3 DNA reads as TGTGCCAGCAGTACCAGCCGCGAGCAGTACTTC. Protein: CASSTSREQYF.

Regarding this clonotype: A much larger clone is a single base away; this may be a read error. This chain uses TRBV11-2 with TRBJ2-7, with D possibly being TRBD1 (6 bases). The CDR3 totals 18 residues. Germline CDR1 and CDR2: SGHAT and FQNNGV. V shed 2 bases and J shed 4 bases, with 24 bases lying between them. This CDR3 reads CASSLLGAPLRGDYEQYF. The CDR3 DNA sequence: TGTGCCAGCAGCTTACTGGGGGCACCACTACGAGGGGATTACGAGCAGTACTTC.

The CDR3 bases are TGCGCCAGCAGCCACCCCGTAGTAGCGGGAGTCAACGAGCAGTACTTC. Protein sequence: CASSHPVVAGVNEQYF. The V gene is TRBV4-1, the J gene TRBJ2-7; 9 bases are shared with TRBD2. Per germline, CDR1 MGHRA and CDR2 YSYEKL. The CDR3 is 16 amino acids. V was clipped by 3 bases and J by 5 bases; unmatched bases: 11.

Note on this clonotype: A read error may explain this, as a much larger clone is one base away. V is TRBV20-1 and J is TRBJ1-6; 9 nucleotides match TRBD1. Germline values: CDR1 DFQATT, CDR2 SNEGSKA (reference sequence). This CDR3 comprises 14 residues. This CDR3 is CSAPGGTGHSHLHF. The DNA of the CDR3 is TGCAGTGCTCCAGGAGGGACAGGGCATTCACACCTCCACTTT.

The chain has TRBV6-1 and TRBJ1-2; 8 bases are a match to TRBD1. The germline CDR1 and CDR2 sequences are MNHNS and SASEGT. The CDR3 runs 16 residues. V was pared by 2 bases and J by 4 bases, with 9 bases of the junction left unmatched. The DNA for the CDR3 is TGTGCCAGCAGTGAAAGAACAGGGGGTCGGAGCTATGGCTACACCTTC. Its translation: CASSERTGGRSYGYTF.

In its sample, this clonotype was seen many times. The rearrangement joins TRBV7-2 to TRBJ1-5; D might be TRBD1 (5 bases). Germline CDR1 reads SGHTA; CDR2 reads FQGNSA. V shed 1 base and J shed 2 bases, with 9 bases lying between them. This CDR3 contains 15 residues. The CDR3, as DNA: TGTGCCAGCAGCTTAGGGGCGGGGGGCAATCAGCCCCAGCATTTT. Translation gives CASSLGAGGNQPQHF.

This clonotype showed up many times. The chain couples TRBV28 to TRBJ1-2; 7 bases agree with TRBD1. This CDR3 has 13 amino acids. V trimming: 7 bases; J trimming: 4 bases; junction bases outside the gene matches: 6. The V gene's germline CDR1 is MDHEN and CDR2 SYDVKM. Written as DNA, the CDR3 is TGTGCCAGCATCCCGCGGGACAGCTATGGCTACACCTTC. This encodes CASIPRDSYGYTF.

This clonotype came up many times. V usage is TRBV7-6 and J usage is TRBJ2-7; D is perhaps TRBD1 (5 bases). The CDR3 contains 16 residues. CDR1 is SGHVS, CDR2 FNYEAQ, per germline. V was cut by 5 bases and J by 5 bases, with 22 bases left in between. The CDR3 DNA reads TGTGCCAGCAGCCTAAACGAAAGGGGATTTGGCCACGAGCAGTACTTC. Translated, it gives CASSLNERGFGHEQYF.

This clonotype came up many times. V usage is TRBV20-1 and J usage is TRBJ1-1; 7 nucleotides line up with TRBD1. The CDR3 is 13 amino acids. Germline CDR1 DFQATT, CDR2 SNEGSKA (reference sequence). V shed 3 bases and J 2 bases; nucleotides not matched to a gene: 3. The CDR3 loop reads CSARGQINTEAFF. CDR3 DNA sequence: TGCAGTGCTAGGGGACAGATAAACACTGAAGCTTTCTTT.

This clonotype was counted only a few times. The chain is built from TRBV3-1 and TRBJ1-2, with 7 bases fitting TRBD1. The CDR3 extends over 14 amino acids. Germline CDR1 reads LGHDT; CDR2 reads YNNKEL (reference sequence). Trimming removed 6 bases from V and 4 bases from J; junction bases left unmatched: 8. The CDR3 DNA reads TGTGCCAGCAGGTCGACAGGGCAAGGCTATGGCTACACCTTC. Translating gives CASRSTGQGYGYTF.